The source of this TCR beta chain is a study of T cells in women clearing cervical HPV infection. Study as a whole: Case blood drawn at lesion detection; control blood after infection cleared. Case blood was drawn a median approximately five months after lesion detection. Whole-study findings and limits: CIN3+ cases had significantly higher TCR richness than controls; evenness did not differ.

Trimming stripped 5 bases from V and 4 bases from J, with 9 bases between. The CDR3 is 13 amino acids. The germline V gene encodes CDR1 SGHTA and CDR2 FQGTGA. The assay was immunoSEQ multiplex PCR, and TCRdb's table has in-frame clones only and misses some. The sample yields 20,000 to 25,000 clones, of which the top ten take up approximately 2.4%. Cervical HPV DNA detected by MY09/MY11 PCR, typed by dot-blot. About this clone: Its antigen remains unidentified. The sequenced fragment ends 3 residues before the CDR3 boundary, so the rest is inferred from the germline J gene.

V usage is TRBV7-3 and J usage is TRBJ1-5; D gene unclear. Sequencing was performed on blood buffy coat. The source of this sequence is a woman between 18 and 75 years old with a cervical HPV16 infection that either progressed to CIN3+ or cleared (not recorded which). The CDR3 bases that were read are TGTGCCAGCAGCGTCACTATGAATCAGCCC. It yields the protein CASSVTMNQP. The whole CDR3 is CASSVTMNQPQHF.